Presented here are 25 T cell receptor beta chains from one specimen sequenced in a study of T cell responses to AZD1222 COVID-19 vaccine. Repertoires were generated with immunoSEQ multiplex PCR, while TCRdb's copy carries only in-frame clones and drops some. The sample lists over 65,000 clones, 86% occurring once. This sample comprised peripheral blood, obtained on day 0 of AZD1222 vaccination. Receptors originate from an adult in good health.

The chain carries TRBV2 and TRBJ2-2, with D possibly TRBD2 on 6 matching bases. The CDR3 has 15 residues. The V end was cut by 5 bases, the J end by 1 base, with 11 bases between. In germline, CDR1 is SNHLY, CDR2 FYNNEI. The CDR3 DNA follows: TGTGCCAGCAGTTCCCCTAGCGTGAACACCGGGGAGCTGTTTTTT. This gives the protein CASSSPSVNTGELFF.

This clone was found a few times. The chain combines TRBV28 with TRBJ1-2; D is undetermined. This CDR3 region has 14 residues. Per the germline V gene, CDR1 is MDHEN and CDR2 is SYDVKM. The V end lost 9 bases, the J end lost 3 bases, and 17 bases lay between the germline ends. This CDR3 is CASQVQFPDYGYTF. The CDR3 bases are TGTGCCAGTCAAGTTCAGTTCCCCGACTATGGCTACACCTTC.

The chain links TRBV6-5 to TRBJ2-2; D unclear. Germline V gene lookup returns CDR1 MNHEY and CDR2 SVGAGI. Trimming stripped 0 bases from V and 5 bases from J, with 13 bases between. The CDR3 is 16 residues long. The CDR3 coding sequence is TGTGCCAGCAGTTACTCAATACGATGGGTGACCGGGGAGCTGTTTTTT. It yields the protein CASSYSIRWVTGELFF.

The genes are TRBV3-1 (or the pseudogene TRBV3-2) and TRBJ1-1, with a weak D call TRBD1 (6 bases). CDR3 length equals 16 residues. Trimming stripped 4 bases from V and 1 base from J, with 16 bases between. Germline V lookup: CDR1 LGHDT, CDR2 YNNKEL (reference sequence). The chain's CDR3 is CASSPRRTDSNTEAFF. CDR3 sequence (DNA): TGTGCCAGCAGCCCCCGTCGGACAGACTCGAACACTGAAGCTTTCTTT.

The chain has TRBV19 and TRBJ2-7; 7 bases fit TRBD1. CDR1 LNHDA and CDR2 SQIVND come from the germline V gene (reference sequence). The CDR3 loop spans 13 amino acids. V gave up 7 bases and J gave up 3 bases; unmatched junction bases: 6. CDR3 nucleotide sequence: TGTGCCAGTACTTGGACAGGCTTCTACGAGCAGTACTTC. Protein: CASTWTGFYEQYF. Variable domain in full (rest from reference TRBV19 and TRBJ2-7): DGGITQSPKYLFRKEGQNVTLSCEQNLNHDAMYWYRQDPGQGLRLIYYSQIVNDFQKGDIAEGYSVSREKKESFPLTVTSAQKNPTAFYLCASTWTGFYEQYFGPGTRLTVT.

The chain uses TRBV28 and TRBJ2-3; D could derive from TRBD1 or TRBD2 (6 bases each). Germline CDR1 reads MDHEN; CDR2 reads SYDVKM. The CDR3 length is 17 residues. V lost 2 bases and J lost 4, with 19 bases in between. This chain's CDR3 is CASSLEAGRGLPDTQYF. CDR3 sequence (DNA): TGTGCCAGCAGTTTAGAAGCGGGCAGGGGTCTCCCAGATACGCAGTATTTT.

J is TRBJ2-7 and V is TRBV5-5; no clear D gene. The germline V gene encodes CDR1 SGHKS and CDR2 YYEKEE (reference sequence). This CDR3 contains 13 residues. V gave up 4 bases and J gave up 7 bases, with 15 bases separating them. The CDR3 loop reads CASSGIPGNEQYF. For the CDR3, the DNA is TGTGCCAGCAGCGGGATCCCCGGTAATGAGCAGTACTTC.

This clone was detected only a few times. The chain carries TRBV12-3 or TRBV12-4 and TRBJ1-2; 7 nucleotides line up with TRBD1. The length of the CDR3 is 13 residues. The junction had 5 bases not matched to a gene; V was cut back by 6 bases and J by 4 bases. For the CDR3, the DNA is TGTGCCAGCAGGATGACAGGGATCTATGGCTACACCTTC. Protein sequence: CASRMTGIYGYTF.

This clone was seen more than once but under ten times. CDR3 protein: CATSDVGDPTYEQYF. The CDR3 nucleotides are TGTGCCACCAGTGATGTAGGGGATCCGACCTACGAGCAGTACTTC. V is TRBV24-1 and J is TRBJ2-7, with D possibly TRBD1 on 5 matching bases. The V gene lost 3 bases and the J gene lost 2 bases, with 13 bases spanning the gap. This CDR3 has 15 residues. From germline, CDR1 is KGHDR and CDR2 SFDVKD.

This clone showed up just a few times. V is TRBV6-5 and J is TRBJ1-6; no clear D. The ends were cut back, 5 bases at V and 9 bases at J, with 17 bases in the middle. This CDR3 region has 15 residues. From germline, CDR1 is MNHEY and CDR2 SVGAGI. CDR3 nucleotides: TGTGCCAGCAGTCAGCTGATCTCCTGGACTTCACCCCTCCACTTT. Its protein is CASSQLISWTSPLHF.

This clone has a single count. The chain employs TRBV2 and TRBJ2-1; D unclear. CDR3 length equals 15 residues. CDR1 SNHLY and CDR2 FYNNEI come from the germline V gene. The V and J ends lost 7 bases and 6 bases respectively, with 19 bases between them. CDR3 sequence: CASTLDLTTINEQFF. DNA of the CDR3: TGTGCCAGCACCTTAGACCTAACAACCATCAATGAGCAGTTCTTC.

The chain employs TRBV24-1 and TRBJ2-3, with 9 positions matching TRBD2. Losses at the gene ends were 4 bases for V and 4 bases for J; bases not matched to a gene: 8. In germline, CDR1 is KGHDR, CDR2 SFDVKD. The length of the CDR3 is 16 residues. CDR3 nucleotide sequence: TGTGCCACCAGTGACATCGGGACTAGCAACCCAGATACGCAGTATTTT. Translated, it gives CATSDIGTSNPDTQYF.

The chain recombines TRBV6-5 with TRBJ2-2; the match to TRBD1 covers 9 bases. This CDR3 is built from 15 residues. The germline gives CDR1 MNHEY, CDR2 SVGAGI. With V trimmed by 8 bases and J by 4 bases, 8 bases remained unmatched. CDR3 sequence reads: CASGKGQGRTGELFF. The CDR3 nucleotides read TGTGCCAGCGGCAAAGGACAGGGGCGCACCGGGGAGCTGTTTTTT.

This clone was seen a few times. The chain carries TRBV2 and TRBJ2-3; 11 positions agree with TRBD2. With 6 bases clipped from V and 6 bases from J, the junction kept 11 bases outside the gene matches. The CDR3 contains 16 residues. Germline CDR1 is SNHLY and CDR2 is FYNNEI. The CDR3 nucleotides are TGTGCCAGCAGGATACGACTAGCGGGGTCGATCGATACGCAGTATTTT. Protein product: CASRIRLAGSIDTQYF.

This clone has just one count. The V and J genes are TRBV7-2 and TRBJ2-7; possibly TRBD1 for D (6 bases). Trimming stripped 1 base from V and 1 base from J, with 8 bases between. Germline CDR1 SGHTA, CDR2 FQGNSA. This CDR3 region has 14 residues. For the CDR3, the DNA is TGTGCCAGCAGCTTAGAAGGACAGTCCTACGAGCAGTACTTC. It yields the protein CASSLEGQSYEQYF.

The chain combines TRBV19 with TRBJ1-4, with no clear D. Trimming pared 9 bases from V and 1 base from J, leaving 15 bases between. The CDR3 is made up of 15 amino acids. CDR1 and CDR2 (germline): LNHDA, SQIVND (reference sequence). CDR3 coding DNA: TGTGCCAGCCGTGACCCAGAAGAAACTAATGAAAAACTGTTTTTT. This translates into CASRDPEETNEKLFF. Full variable domain (rest looked up from reference TRBV19 and TRBJ1-4): DGGITQSPKYLFRKEGQNVTLSCEQNLNHDAMYWYRQDPGQGLRLIYYSQIVNDFQKGDIAEGYSVSREKKESFPLTVTSAQKNPTAFYLCASRDPEETNEKLFFGSGTQLSVL.

This clone was seen a few times. This sequence joins TRBV7-9 and TRBJ2-7; 9 bases agree with TRBD2. The CDR3 is 15 amino acids. V dropped 3 bases and J dropped 5; count of bases not matched to a gene: 8. CDR1 is SEHNR and CDR2 is FQNEAQ in the germline V gene (reference sequence). This CDR3 reads CASSLGTSYRDEQYF. The CDR3 nucleotides read TGTGCCAGCAGCTTGGGGACTAGCTATAGGGACGAGCAGTACTTC. The full variable domain, with the rest looked up from reference TRBV7-9 and TRBJ2-7, is DTGVSQNPRHKITKRGQNVTFRCDPISEHNRLYWYRQTLGQGPEFLTYFQNEAQLEKSRLLSDRFSAERPKGSFSTLEIQRTEQGDSAMYLCASSLGTSYRDEQYFGPGTRLTVT.

The V and J genes are TRBV5-4 and TRBJ1-2; D call uncertain. The CDR3 has 14 residues. V gave up 4 bases and J gave up 8 bases, with 18 bases separating them. CDR1 is SGHNT and CDR2 is YYREEE in the germline V gene (reference sequence). CDR3 coding DNA: TGTGCCAGCAGCACAAGCCGGCCAGGAGACGGCTACACCTTC. Translated: CASSTSRPGDGYTF.

The rearrangement uses TRBV2 and TRBJ2-5; the D call may be TRBD1 or TRBD2 (5 bases each). CDR1 and CDR2 (germline): SNHLY, FYNNEI. V lost 5 bases and J lost 2, with 21 bases in between. The CDR3 has 17 residues. CDR3 DNA: TGTGCCAGCAGTCACCCCCAACTCAGCAGGGAGCAAGAGACCCAGTACTTC. Its protein product is CASSHPQLSREQETQYF.

The chain joins TRBV13 to TRBJ2-2; 10 bases fit TRBD1. The CDR3 extends over 15 amino acids. Germline loops: CDR1 PRHDT, CDR2 FYEKMQ (reference sequence). J was trimmed by 4 bases and V by 5 bases; bases with no gene match: 4. This CDR3 is CASSRDRGPTGELFF. For the CDR3, the DNA is TGTGCCAGCAGCCGTGACAGGGGGCCCACCGGGGAGCTGTTTTTT.

The J gene is TRBJ1-5, the V gene TRBV19; TRBD1 matches 7 bases. V was pared by 2 bases and J by 4 bases, with 5 bases of the junction left unmatched. The CDR3 runs 15 residues. Germline V CDR1 and CDR2: LNHDA, SQIVND (reference sequence). This CDR3 reads CASSIWDSQNQPQHF. CDR3 in DNA: TGTGCCAGTAGTATATGGGACAGCCAAAATCAGCCCCAGCATTTT.

The gene calls are TRBV28 and TRBJ1-4, with D uncertain. Germline CDR1 is MDHEN and CDR2 is SYDVKM. The CDR3 length is 17 residues. Deletions cut 3 bases from V and 2 bases from J, with 16 bases between. The chain's CDR3 is CASSFPRLGGTNEKLFF. The DNA for the CDR3 is TGTGCCAGCAGTTTTCCCAGATTAGGAGGGACTAATGAAAAACTGTTTTTT.

This sequence joins TRBV6-1 and TRBJ1-1, with a tentative D call TRBD1 (5 bases). This CDR3 has 12 amino acids. With 3 bases removed from V and 5 bases from J, the gap between germline ends came to 7 bases. Germline V gives CDR1 MNHNS, CDR2 SASEGT. In DNA, the CDR3 is TGTGCCAGCAGTGAGAAGGGGACTGAAGCTTTCTTT. Its protein is CASSEKGTEAFF.

The rearrangement uses TRBV28 and TRBJ1-3; 7 bases align to TRBD1. V was clipped by 3 bases and J by 4 bases; unmatched bases: 3. The length of the CDR3 is 14 residues. Germline assignment: CDR1 MDHEN and CDR2 SYDVKM. The CDR3 is CASSLTGPGNTIYF. CDR3 DNA: TGTGCCAGCAGTTTGACAGGGCCAGGAAACACCATATATTTT.

This chain joins TRBV18 and TRBJ1-4; D unclear. CDR3 length equals 14 residues. Germline CDR1 and CDR2: KGHSH and LQKENI. V gave up 4 bases and J gave up 4 bases, with 10 bases separating them. CDR3 sequence reads: CASSRDGSNEKLFF. The CDR3 DNA reads as TGTGCCAGCTCACGAGACGGAAGTAATGAAAAACTGTTTTTT.